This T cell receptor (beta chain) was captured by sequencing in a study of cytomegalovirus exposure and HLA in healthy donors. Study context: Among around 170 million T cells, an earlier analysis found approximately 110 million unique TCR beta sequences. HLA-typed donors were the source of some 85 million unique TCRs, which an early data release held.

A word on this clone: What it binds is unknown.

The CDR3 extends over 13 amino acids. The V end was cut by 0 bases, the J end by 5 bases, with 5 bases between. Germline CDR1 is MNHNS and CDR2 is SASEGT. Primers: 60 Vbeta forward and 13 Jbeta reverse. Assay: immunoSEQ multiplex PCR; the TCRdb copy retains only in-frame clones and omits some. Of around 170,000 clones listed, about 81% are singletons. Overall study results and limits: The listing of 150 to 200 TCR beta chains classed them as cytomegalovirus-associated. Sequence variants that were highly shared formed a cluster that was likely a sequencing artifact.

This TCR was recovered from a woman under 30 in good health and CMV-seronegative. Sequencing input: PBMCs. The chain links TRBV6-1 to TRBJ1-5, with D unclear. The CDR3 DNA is TGTGCCAGCAGTGAAGCGAGTTATCAGCCCCAGCATTTT. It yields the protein CASSEASYQPQHF.